The 23 T cell receptor beta chains reported below all come from one sample, sequenced in a study of T cell changes during pregnancy in multiple sclerosis. This table comes from immunoSEQ multiplex PCR, and its TCRdb copy is limited to in-frame clones, with some not included. The data contain tens of thousands of clones, about nine tenths of them singletons. The starting material was CD4+ T cells from peripheral blood mononuclear cells, obtained in the first trimester of pregnancy. The receptors shown here come from a female donor with multiple sclerosis, enrolled in a pregnancy study.

This clone was seen once. The rearrangement uses TRBV6-1 and TRBJ2-2, with 8 bases lining up with TRBD1. There are 15 residues in the CDR3. Germline CDR1 MNHNS, CDR2 SASEGT. The trim removed 5 bases at V and 4 bases at J, leaving 6 bases unmatched. The CDR3 sequence is CASSRTGKVTGELFF. CDR3 bases: TGTGCCAGCAGTCGGACAGGGAAGGTCACCGGGGAGCTGTTTTTT.

CDR3 residues: CASSTTGKKRAYEQYF. The CDR3 nucleotides are TGTGCCAGTAGTACGACAGGGAAGAAAAGGGCCTACGAGCAGTACTTC. The chain couples TRBV19 to TRBJ2-7; 7 bases map to TRBD1. Germline loops: CDR1 LNHDA, CDR2 SQIVND (reference sequence). The J segment lost 2 bases and the V segment lost 4 bases, leaving 11 bases of the junction unmatched. This CDR3 is built from 16 residues.

The chain's CDR3 is CALAGNGNTIYF. As DNA, the CDR3 is TGTGCGCTAGCGGGGAACGGAAACACCATATATTTT. This sequence joins TRBV2 and TRBJ1-3; D gene ambiguous. Germline CDR1 SNHLY, CDR2 FYNNEI. The CDR3 runs to 12 residues.

The chain combines TRBV6-1 with TRBJ1-4; 9 positions match TRBD1. CDR1 is MNHNS, CDR2 SASEGT, per germline. V shed 7 bases, J shed 8 bases, and the junction held 8 bases outside the gene matches. The CDR3 has 14 residues. CDR3 in amino acids: CASTVRQGVEKLFF. The CDR3 DNA reads TGTGCCAGCACTGTAAGACAGGGGGTAGAAAAACTGTTTTTT.

The chain couples TRBV13 to TRBJ2-6; the match to TRBD2 covers 7 bases. Germline-derived CDR1 and CDR2 are PRHDT and FYEKMQ (reference sequence). The junction had 4 bases not matched to a gene; V was cut back by 2 bases and J by 0 bases. CDR3 length equals 17 residues. The chain's CDR3 is CASSLLGGSSGANVLTF. The CDR3 nucleotides read TGTGCCAGCAGCTTACTCGGGGGGAGCTCTGGGGCCAACGTCCTGACTTTC.

This clone was found once. The chain recombines TRBV9 with TRBJ2-5; 8 bases line up with TRBD2. The germline gives CDR1 SGDLS, CDR2 YYNGEE. The V segment lost 0 bases and the J segment 3 bases; nucleotides outside the gene matches: 4. The CDR3 is 15 amino acids. DNA of the CDR3: TGTGCCAGCAGCGTAGAGGGACTAGTAAAAGAGACCCAGTACTTC. It codes for CASSVEGLVKETQYF.

The rearrangement links TRBV19 to TRBJ2-1; TRBD1 might be the D (6 bases). The CDR3 extends over 13 amino acids. V lost 6 bases and J 10 bases, leaving 16 bases between the germline ends. Per germline, CDR1 LNHDA and CDR2 SQIVND (reference sequence). CDR3 protein: CASSTTGFGEQFF. In nucleotides, the CDR3 is TGTGCCAGTAGCACCACAGGGTTTGGGGAGCAGTTCTTC.

The chain carries TRBV4-1 and TRBJ1-2, with a tentative D call TRBD1 (6 bases). Germline V gene data show CDR1 as MGHRA and CDR2 as YSYEKL. V was clipped by 0 bases and J by 0 bases, with 11 bases between them. The CDR3 spans 16 residues. The CDR3 protein is CASSQDRNRANYGYTF. The CDR3 DNA reads as TGCGCCAGCAGCCAAGATCGAAACAGGGCTAACTATGGCTACACCTTC.

The chain combines TRBV30 with TRBJ2-5; D remains unclear. Germline V CDR1 and CDR2: GTSNPN, SVGIG (reference sequence). The length of the CDR3 is 15 residues. V gave up 2 bases and J gave up 5 bases, with 18 bases separating them. CDR3 DNA: TGTGCCTGGAGTCCTTTACAGTTATCCCAGGAGACCCAGTACTTC. Its protein product is CAWSPLQLSQETQYF.

J is TRBJ2-7 and V is TRBV23-1; tentative D call: TRBD2 (6 bases). TRBV23-1 qualifies as an ORF whose function is uncertain. CDR3 length equals 15 residues. V dropped 5 bases and J dropped 0 bases, with 14 bases sitting between them. CDR3 loop: CASSWGTPSSYEQYF. CDR3 nucleotides: TGCGCCAGCAGTTGGGGGACTCCAAGCTCCTACGAGCAGTACTTC.

The V call is TRBV18, the J call TRBJ1-2; 10 bases align to TRBD1. Per the germline V gene, CDR1 is KGHSH and CDR2 is LQKENI. V trimming: 6 bases; J trimming: 5 bases; junction bases outside the gene matches: 21. The CDR3 runs to 19 residues. CDR3 sequence (DNA): TGTGCCAGCTCCCCCATTTCCGGGACAGGGGCCTTAGGAATGTATGGCTACACCTTC. This gives the protein CASSPISGTGALGMYGYTF.

J is TRBJ2-2 and V is TRBV11-3, with D perhaps TRBD1 (6 bases). The V and J ends lost 5 bases and 2 bases respectively, with 12 bases between them. Per the germline V gene, CDR1 is SGHNT and CDR2 is YENEEA. CDR3 size: 15 residues. The DNA of the CDR3 is TGTGCCAGCAGCCCCTGGGACATAAACACCGGGGAGCTGTTTTTT. Its protein is CASSPWDINTGELFF.

The rearrangement uses TRBV18 and TRBJ1-1; TRBD1 matches at 9 bases. This CDR3 region has 14 residues. Trimming removed 4 bases from V and 5 bases from J; junction bases left unmatched: 5. Germline V gene lookup returns CDR1 KGHSH and CDR2 LQKENI. The CDR3 region is CASSHGQGSTEAFF. CDR3 nucleotides: TGTGCCAGCTCACATGGACAGGGGAGTACTGAAGCTTTCTTT.

The J gene is TRBJ1-1, the V gene TRBV28, with unresolved D. Germline CDR1 and CDR2: MDHEN and SYDVKM. The V end lost 3 bases, the J end lost 5 bases, and 13 bases lay between the germline ends. The CDR3 is made up of 14 amino acids. The CDR3 region has the DNA TGTGCCAGCAGTTTCCCAGCAGGTAATACTGAAGCTTTCTTT. Translation gives CASSFPAGNTEAFF.

The genes are TRBV6-1 and TRBJ2-3; 8 bases are a match to TRBD1. The CDR3 is 15 residues long. The trim removed 7 bases at V and 2 bases at J, leaving 8 bases unmatched. The germline gives CDR1 MNHNS, CDR2 SASEGT. CDR3 in amino acids: CASTLQGGYTDTQYF. As DNA, the CDR3 is TGTGCCAGCACGCTACAGGGGGGATACACAGATACGCAGTATTTT.

The chain recombines TRBV9 with TRBJ2-5; TRBD2 aligns across 13 bases. The CDR3 spans 15 residues. Per germline, CDR1 SGDLS and CDR2 YYNGEE. With 3 bases clipped from V and 5 bases from J, the junction kept 4 bases outside the gene matches. CDR3 sequence (DNA): TGTGCCAGCAGCGCCGGGACTAGCGGGATGGAGACCCAGTACTTC. Its translation: CASSAGTSGMETQYF.

The CDR3: CASSQTGSEAYEQYF. CDR3 nucleotides: TGTGCCAGCTCCCAGACAGGGTCGGAGGCCTACGAGCAGTACTTC. The V call is TRBV18, the J call TRBJ2-7; 7 bases align to TRBD1. Losses at the gene ends were 6 bases for V and 2 bases for J; bases not matched to a gene: 10. CDR1 KGHSH and CDR2 LQKENI come from the germline V gene. The CDR3 has 15 amino acids.

A remark on this clone: Other DNA sequences within the sample encode an identical CDR3. The chain has TRBV27 and TRBJ1-4; tentative D call: TRBD1 (5 bases). The V gene's germline CDR1 is MNHEY and CDR2 SMNVEV (reference sequence). Trimming pared 5 bases from V and 0 bases from J, leaving 10 bases between. This CDR3 region has 15 residues. The CDR3 DNA sequence: TGTGCCAGCAGTCCGGGAGGGGCAACTAATGAAAAACTGTTTTTT. Residues: CASSPGGATNEKLFF. Supplemented by reference TRBV27 and TRBJ1-4, the full variable domain reads EAQVTQNPRYLITVTGKKLTVTCSQNMNHEYMSWYRQDPGLGLRQIYYSMNVEVTDKGDVPEGYKVSRKEKRNFPLILESPSPNQTSLYFCASSPGGATNEKLFFGSGTQLSVL.

In this sample, this clone turned up a few times. The chain uses TRBV2 and TRBJ1-2, with D perhaps TRBD1 (6 bases). Germline V lookup: CDR1 SNHLY, CDR2 FYNNEI. The V end was cut by 3 bases, the J end by 6 bases, with 11 bases between. This CDR3 is built from 13 residues. The CDR3: CASSDRGWNGYTF. CDR3 nucleotides: TGTGCCAGCAGTGACAGGGGTTGGAATGGCTACACCTTC.

The chain employs TRBV5-1 and TRBJ2-3; D is unclear. The CDR3 loop spans 13 amino acids. The germline gives CDR1 SGHRS, CDR2 YFSETQ. V was shortened by 2 bases and J by 0 bases, with 4 bases between the two germline ends. CDR3: CASSFPSTDTQYF. The CDR3 nucleotides read TGCGCCAGCAGCTTTCCTAGCACAGATACGCAGTATTTT.

V gene TRBV10-3 combines with J gene TRBJ2-1; 8 nucleotides line up with TRBD2. The ends lost 6 bases at V and 0 bases at J; junction bases unmatched: 16. CDR1 is ENHRY, CDR2 SYGVKD, per germline. There are 19 residues in the CDR3. The CDR3 region has the DNA TGTGCCATCAGGGGGCCTGGGGGGGACGGGGGGGCCTCCTACAATGAGCAGTTCTTC. The encoded protein is CAIRGPGGDGGASYNEQFF.

The rearrangement links TRBV15 to TRBJ2-1; no reliable D call. Trimming removed 5 bases from V and 8 bases from J, with 31 bases in between. This CDR3 contains 19 residues. Germline V lookup: CDR1 LNHNV, CDR2 YYDKDF (reference sequence). CDR3 bases: TGTGCCACCAGCGTCATCCCGACTCTCCACGGCTACTACCTCGATGAGCAGTTCTTC. It specifies CATSVIPTLHGYYLDEQFF.

This clone is a singleton in its sample. J is TRBJ2-3 and V is TRBV7-6, with TRBD1 as a possible D gene (5 bases). This CDR3 comprises 14 residues. The V gene lost 1 base and the J gene lost 6 bases, with 11 bases spanning the gap. Germline CDR1 is SGHVS and CDR2 is FNYEAQ. The DNA for the CDR3 is TGTGCCAGCAGCTTAGAAAGTAAGGGGGATACGCAGTATTTT. Translation gives CASSLESKGDTQYF.